This TCR beta chain emerged from a study of T cell responses to AZD1222 COVID-19 vaccine. Study-level findings and limits: Females outnumbered males among donors, who were mostly white British; clonal diversity was possibly underestimated.

The CDR3 covers 14 residues. Germline assignment: CDR1 MDHEN and CDR2 SYDVKM. V lost 4 bases and J lost 7, with 14 bases in between. Concerning this clone: Its antigen is still unknown.

Data came from immunoSEQ multiplex PCR; TCRdb stores just in-frame clones and leaves some out. The data contain approximately 84,000 clones, roughly four fifths of them singletons. This chain uses TRBV28 with TRBJ2-1; D might be TRBD1 (5 bases). Sequences were derived from peripheral blood, sampled 28 days after the second AZD1222 dose. The source is an adult who received the AZD1222 COVID-19 vaccine. The CDR3 sequence is CASSSRRGRNEQFF. DNA for the CDR3: TGTGCCAGCAGTTCCCGTAGGGGTCGGAATGAGCAGTTCTTC.